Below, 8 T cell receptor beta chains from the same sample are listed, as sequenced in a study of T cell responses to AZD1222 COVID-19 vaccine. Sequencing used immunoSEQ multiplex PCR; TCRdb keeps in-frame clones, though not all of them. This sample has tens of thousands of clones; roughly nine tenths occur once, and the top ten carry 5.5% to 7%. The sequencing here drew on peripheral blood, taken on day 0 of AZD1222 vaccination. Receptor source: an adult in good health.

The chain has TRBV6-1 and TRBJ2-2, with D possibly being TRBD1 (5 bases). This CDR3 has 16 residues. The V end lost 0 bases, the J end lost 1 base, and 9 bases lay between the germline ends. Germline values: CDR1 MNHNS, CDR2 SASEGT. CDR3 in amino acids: CASSEAAGQNTGELFF. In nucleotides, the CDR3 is TGTGCCAGCAGTGAAGCGGCAGGGCAGAACACCGGGGAGCTGTTTTTT.

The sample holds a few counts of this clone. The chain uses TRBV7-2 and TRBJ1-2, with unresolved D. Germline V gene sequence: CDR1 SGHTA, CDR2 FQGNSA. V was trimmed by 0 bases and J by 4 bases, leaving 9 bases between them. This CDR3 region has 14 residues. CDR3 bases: TGTGCCAGCAGCTTAGCAGAGGAAGGCTATGGCTACACCTTC. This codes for CASSLAEEGYGYTF.

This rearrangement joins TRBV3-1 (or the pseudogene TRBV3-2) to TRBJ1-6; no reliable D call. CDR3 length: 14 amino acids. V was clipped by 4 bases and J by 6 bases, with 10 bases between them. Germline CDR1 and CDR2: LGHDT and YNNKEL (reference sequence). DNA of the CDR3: TGTGCCAGCAGCCCAGAGTCGTTTAATTCACCCCTCCACTTT. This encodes CASSPESFNSPLHF.

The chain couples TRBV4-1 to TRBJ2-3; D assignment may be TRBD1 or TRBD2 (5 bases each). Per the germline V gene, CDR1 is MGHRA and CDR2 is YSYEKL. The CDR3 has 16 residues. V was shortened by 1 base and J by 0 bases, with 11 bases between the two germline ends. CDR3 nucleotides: TGCGCCAGCAGCCAAGTCGAGGGACCGAGCACAGATACGCAGTATTTT. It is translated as CASSQVEGPSTDTQYF.

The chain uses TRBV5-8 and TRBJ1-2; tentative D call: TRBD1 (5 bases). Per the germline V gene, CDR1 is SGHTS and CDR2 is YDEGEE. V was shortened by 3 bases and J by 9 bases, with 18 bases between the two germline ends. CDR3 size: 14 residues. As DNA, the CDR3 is TGTGCCAGCAGCTGGGGTGGGGCCCCTAGGAGCTACACCTTC. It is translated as CASSWGGAPRSYTF. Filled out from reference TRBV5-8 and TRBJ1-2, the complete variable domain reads EAGVTQSPTHLIKTRGQQATLRCSPISGHTSVYWYQQALGLGLQFLLWYDEGEERNRGNFPPRFSGRQFPNYSSELNVNALELEDSALYLCASSWGGAPRSYTFGSGTRLTVV.

CDR3 coding DNA: TGTGCCAGCAGCCAATACTTGAGGGGAGAAGAGACCCAGTACTTC. Protein: CASSQYLRGEETQYF. This chain uses TRBV14 with TRBJ2-5; D possibly matches TRBD1 or TRBD2 (5 bases each). The CDR3 sequence is 15 residues long. V was shortened by 2 bases and J by 3 bases, with 13 bases between the two germline ends. Germline V CDR1 and CDR2: SGHDN, FVKESK.

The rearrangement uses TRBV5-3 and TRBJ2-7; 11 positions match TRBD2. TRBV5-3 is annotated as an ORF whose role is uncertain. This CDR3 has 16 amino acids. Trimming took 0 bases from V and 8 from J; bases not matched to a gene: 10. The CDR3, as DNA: TGTGCCAGAAGCTTGGGGCTAGCGGGGGGCCCTACGAAGCAGTACTTC. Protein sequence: CARSLGLAGGPTKQYF.

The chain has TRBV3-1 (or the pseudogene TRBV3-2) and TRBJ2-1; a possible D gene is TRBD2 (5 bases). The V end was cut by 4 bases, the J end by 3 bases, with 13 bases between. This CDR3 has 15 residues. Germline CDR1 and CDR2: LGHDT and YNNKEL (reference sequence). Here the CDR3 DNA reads TGTGCCAGCAGCCGGACTCAACAAAGCTACAATGAGCAGTTCTTC. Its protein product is CASSRTQQSYNEQFF.